The clone carrying this T cell receptor beta chain was counted a few times. No antigen is known for it. V was pared by 0 bases and J by 13 bases, with 12 bases between. The CDR3 covers 13 residues. Germline assignment: CDR1 PRHDT and CDR2 FYEKMQ (reference sequence). The sample belongs to a study of identical twins. A universal primer site arose from template switching, and cDNA bore unique molecular identifiers. TCRdb re-called the 5' RACE reads through MiXCR, storing one row per CDR3 protein. The sample shows some 1,600,000 distinct CDR3 sequences, 25% to 35% of them seen only once. Study observations and caveats: Sequences that were beta out-of-frame showed weaker excess twin sharing.

The gene calls are TRBV13 and TRBJ1-4; tentatively, D is TRBD1 (6 bases). Sequencing input: cord blood. The sequence was obtained from a newborn girl in good health. The chain's CDR3 is CASSLGGQEGLFF. CDR3 nucleotide sequence: TGTGCCAGCAGCTTAGGGGGACAAGAAGGACTGTTTTTT. Based on the CDR3 plus reference TRBV13 and TRBJ1-4, the full variable domain is AAGVIQSPRHLIKEKRETATLKCYPIPRHDTVYWYQQGPGQDPQFLISFYEKMQSDKGSIPDRFSAQQFSDYHSELNMSSLELGDSALYFCASSLGGQEGLFFGSGTQLSVL.